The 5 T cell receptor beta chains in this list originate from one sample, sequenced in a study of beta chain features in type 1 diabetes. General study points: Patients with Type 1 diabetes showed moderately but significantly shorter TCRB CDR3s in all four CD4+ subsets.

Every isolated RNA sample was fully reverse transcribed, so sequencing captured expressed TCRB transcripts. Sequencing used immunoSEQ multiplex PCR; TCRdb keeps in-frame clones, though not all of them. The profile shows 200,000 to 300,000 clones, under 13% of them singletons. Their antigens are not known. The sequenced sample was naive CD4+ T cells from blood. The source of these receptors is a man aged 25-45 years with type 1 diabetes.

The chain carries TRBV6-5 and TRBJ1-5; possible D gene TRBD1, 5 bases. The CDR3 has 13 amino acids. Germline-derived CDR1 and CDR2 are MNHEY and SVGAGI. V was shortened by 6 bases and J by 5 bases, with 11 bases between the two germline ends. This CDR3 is CASSSRDYQPQHF. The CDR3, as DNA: TGTGCCAGCAGCTCTAGGGACTATCAGCCCCAGCATTTT.

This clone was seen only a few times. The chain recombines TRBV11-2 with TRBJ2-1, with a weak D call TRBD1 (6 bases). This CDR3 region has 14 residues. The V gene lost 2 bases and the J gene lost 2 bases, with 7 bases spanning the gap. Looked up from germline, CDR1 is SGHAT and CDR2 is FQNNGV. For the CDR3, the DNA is TGTGCCAGCAGCTTAACAGGGACCTACAATGAGCAGTTCTTC. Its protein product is CASSLTGTYNEQFF.

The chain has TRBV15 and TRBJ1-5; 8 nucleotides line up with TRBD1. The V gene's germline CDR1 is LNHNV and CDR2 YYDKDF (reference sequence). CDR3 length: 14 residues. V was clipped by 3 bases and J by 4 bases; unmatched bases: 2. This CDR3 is CATSRQGANQPQHF. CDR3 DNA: TGTGCCACCAGCAGGCAGGGGGCGAATCAGCCCCAGCATTTT.

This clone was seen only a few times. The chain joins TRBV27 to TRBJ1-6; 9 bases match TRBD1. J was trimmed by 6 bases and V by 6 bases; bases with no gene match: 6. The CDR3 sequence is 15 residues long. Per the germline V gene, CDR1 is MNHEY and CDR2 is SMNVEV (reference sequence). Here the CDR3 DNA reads TGTGCCAGCAGGGGACAGGGTGATATTAATTCACCCCTCCACTTT. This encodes CASRGQGDINSPLHF.

The CDR3 sequence is CASTKTGGYNEQFF. DNA for the CDR3: TGTGCCAGCACCAAGACAGGGGGTTACAATGAGCAGTTCTTC. The chain joins TRBV11-2 to TRBJ2-1; TRBD1 aligns across 9 bases. The CDR3 totals 14 residues. Germline CDR1 SGHAT, CDR2 FQNNGV. The ends lost 7 bases at V and 4 bases at J; junction bases unmatched: 5.